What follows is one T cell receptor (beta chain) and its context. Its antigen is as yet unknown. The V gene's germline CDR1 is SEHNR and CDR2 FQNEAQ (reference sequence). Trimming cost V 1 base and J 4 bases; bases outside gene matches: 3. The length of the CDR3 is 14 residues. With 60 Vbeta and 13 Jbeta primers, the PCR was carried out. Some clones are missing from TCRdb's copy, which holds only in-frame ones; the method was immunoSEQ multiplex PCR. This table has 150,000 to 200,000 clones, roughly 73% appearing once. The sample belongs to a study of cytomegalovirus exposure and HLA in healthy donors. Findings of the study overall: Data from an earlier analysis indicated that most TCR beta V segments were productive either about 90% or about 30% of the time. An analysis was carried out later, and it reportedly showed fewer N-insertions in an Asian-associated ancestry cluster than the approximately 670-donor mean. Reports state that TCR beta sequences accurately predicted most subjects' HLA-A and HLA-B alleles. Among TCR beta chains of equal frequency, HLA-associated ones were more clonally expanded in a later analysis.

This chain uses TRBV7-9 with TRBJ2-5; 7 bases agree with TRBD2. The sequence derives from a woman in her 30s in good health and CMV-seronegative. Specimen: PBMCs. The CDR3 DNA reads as TGTGCCAGCAGCTTAGTCGGGGGGTTAGAGACCCAGTACTTC. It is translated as CASSLVGGLETQYF.